This TCR beta chain was recovered during a study of OX40 agonist ivuxolimab in advanced cancers. Whole-study context: In this cohort, patients received ivuxolimab, an agonistic anti-OX40 (CD134) antibody. Patients undergoing dose escalation presented with hepatocellular carcinoma, melanoma, renal cell or head and neck cancer.

Systemic immunosuppression or autoimmune disease history was grounds to exclude patients. Measured with immunoSEQ multiplex PCR; TCRdb has only the in-frame clones, and not every one. Of about 93,000 clones listed, 91% are singletons. The germline CDR1 and CDR2 sequences are MDHEN and SYDVKM. Germline trimming cut 5 bases from V and 4 bases from J; bases unmatched to any gene: 8. The CDR3 is 16 residues long. The study's findings and limits: At 0.1 to 3.0 mg/kg, CD4+ and CD8+ blood T cells expanded clonally by week 6.

As for this clone: The antigen remains undetermined.

The chain uses TRBV28 and TRBJ2-2; 9 bases are shared with TRBD2. Sample: CD4+ or CD8+ T cells sorted from blood, taken in a trial of the OX40 agonist ivuxolimab. The TCR comes from an adult with an advanced solid tumor such as melanoma, head and neck, liver or kidney cancer. The CDR3 is CASSRVAGVVTGELFF. CDR3 coding DNA: TGTGCCAGCAGTCGTGTAGCGGGAGTGGTCACCGGGGAGCTGTTTTTT.